This entry describes one T cell receptor beta chain. Its antigen is unidentified. This sample was taken from a study of OX40 agonist ivuxolimab in advanced cancers. Study at large: There were three patients with partial responses, one having hepatocellular carcinoma and two cutaneous melanoma.

Germline V lookup: CDR1 MGHRA, CDR2 YSYEKL. Between the trimmed V and J ends, which lost 5 bases and 1 base, there was a span of 11 bases. The CDR3 runs to 14 residues. Autoimmune disease history or systemic immunosuppression led to patients being barred. The data were produced by immunoSEQ multiplex PCR, yet TCRdb's version contains in-frame clones alone and is incomplete. The top ten clones hold around a quarter of a sample with tens of thousands of clones, about 82% of them seen once. Broader study findings: The antigens recognized by the expanded peripheral T cells, that is their antigen specificity, were not determined. In general, CD8+ T cells held more expanded clones than CD4+ did, on average.

This TCR derives from an adult with an advanced solid tumor such as melanoma, head and neck, liver or kidney cancer. The chain has TRBV4-1 and TRBJ1-1, with a weak D call TRBD1 (5 bases). The source was CD4+ or CD8+ T cells sorted from blood, collected in a trial of the OX40 agonist ivuxolimab. The CDR3 sequence is CASSLDKSNTEAFF. The CDR3 nucleotides read TGCGCCAGCAGCTTGGACAAGTCGAACACTGAAGCTTTCTTT.